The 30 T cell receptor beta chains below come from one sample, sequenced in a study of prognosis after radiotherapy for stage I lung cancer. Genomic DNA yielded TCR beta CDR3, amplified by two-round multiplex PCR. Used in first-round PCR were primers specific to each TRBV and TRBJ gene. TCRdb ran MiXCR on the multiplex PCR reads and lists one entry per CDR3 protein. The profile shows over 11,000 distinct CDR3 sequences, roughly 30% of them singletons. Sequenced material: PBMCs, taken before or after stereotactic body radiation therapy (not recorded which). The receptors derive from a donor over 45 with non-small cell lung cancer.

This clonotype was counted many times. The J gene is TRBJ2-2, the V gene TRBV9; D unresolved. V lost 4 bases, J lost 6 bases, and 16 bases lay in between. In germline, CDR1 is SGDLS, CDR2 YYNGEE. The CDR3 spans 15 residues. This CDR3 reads CASSPLRRTAGELFF. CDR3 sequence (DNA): TGTGCCAGCAGCCCCCTTAGGCGGACGGCCGGGGAGCTGTTTTTT.

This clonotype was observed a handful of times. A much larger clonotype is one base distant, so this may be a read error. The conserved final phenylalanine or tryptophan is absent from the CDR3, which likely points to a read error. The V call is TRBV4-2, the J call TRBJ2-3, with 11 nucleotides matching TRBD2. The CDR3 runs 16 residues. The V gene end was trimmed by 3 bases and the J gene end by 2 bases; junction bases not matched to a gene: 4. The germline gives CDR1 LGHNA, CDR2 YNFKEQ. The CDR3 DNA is TGTGCCAGCAGCCAGGGGACTAGCGGCTACACAGATACGCAGTATTCT. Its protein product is CASSQGTSGYTDTQYS.

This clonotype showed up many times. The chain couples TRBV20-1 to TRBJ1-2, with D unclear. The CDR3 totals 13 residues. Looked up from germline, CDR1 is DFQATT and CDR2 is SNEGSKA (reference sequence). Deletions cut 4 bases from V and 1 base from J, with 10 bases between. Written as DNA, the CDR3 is TGCAGTGCTACCGGATTGGATAACTATGGCTACACCTTC. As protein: CSATGLDNYGYTF.

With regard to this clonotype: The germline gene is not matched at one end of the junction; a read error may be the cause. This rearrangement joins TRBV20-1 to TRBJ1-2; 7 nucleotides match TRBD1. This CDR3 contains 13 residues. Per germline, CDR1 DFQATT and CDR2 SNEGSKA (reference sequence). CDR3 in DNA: TGCGGTGCTAGAGAAGGGACAGAGGGCGGCTACACCTTC. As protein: CGAREGTEGGYTF.

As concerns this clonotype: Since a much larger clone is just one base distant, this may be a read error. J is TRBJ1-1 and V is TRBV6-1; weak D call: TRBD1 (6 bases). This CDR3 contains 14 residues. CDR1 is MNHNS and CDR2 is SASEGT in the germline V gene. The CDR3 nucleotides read TGTGCCAGCAGTGCGCGGGGGGGGGGCACTGAACCTTTCTTT. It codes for CASSARGGGTEPFF.

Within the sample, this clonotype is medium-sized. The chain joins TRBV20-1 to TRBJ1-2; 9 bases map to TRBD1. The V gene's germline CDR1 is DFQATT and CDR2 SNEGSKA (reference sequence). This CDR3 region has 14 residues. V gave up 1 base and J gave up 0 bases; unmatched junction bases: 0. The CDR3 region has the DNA TGCAGTGCTAGAGGACAGGGGGCTAACTATGGCTACACCTTC. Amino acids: CSARGQGANYGYTF.

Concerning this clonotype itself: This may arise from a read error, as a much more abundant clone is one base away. This CDR3 is CSARVSSGEAQYF. CDR3 DNA: TGCAGTGCTAGAGTCTCTAGCGGGGAGGCCCAGTACTTC. J is TRBJ2-5 and V is TRBV20-1, with 9 bases fitting TRBD2. The V gene end was trimmed by 1 base and the J gene end by 9 bases; junction bases not matched to a gene: 6. CDR3 length equals 13 residues. From germline, CDR1 is DFQATT and CDR2 SNEGSKA (reference sequence).

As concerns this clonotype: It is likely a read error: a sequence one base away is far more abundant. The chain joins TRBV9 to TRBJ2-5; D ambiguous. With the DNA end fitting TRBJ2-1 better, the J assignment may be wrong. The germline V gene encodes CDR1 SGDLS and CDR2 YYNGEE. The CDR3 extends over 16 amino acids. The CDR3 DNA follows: TGTGCCAGCAGCGTAGTACGTTGGGCCTCCTGCAATGAGCAGTTCTTC. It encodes CASSVVRWASCNEQFF.

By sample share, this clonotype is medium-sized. DNA of the CDR3: TGTGCCAGCAGTTTCACAGGGGGCGAGGACTATGGCTACACCTTC. It codes for CASSFTGGEDYGYTF. The chain employs TRBV27 and TRBJ1-2; 9 positions match TRBD1. The CDR3 covers 15 residues. Trimming removed 3 bases from V and 3 bases from J; junction bases left unmatched: 5. Germline loops: CDR1 MNHEY, CDR2 SMNVEV (reference sequence).

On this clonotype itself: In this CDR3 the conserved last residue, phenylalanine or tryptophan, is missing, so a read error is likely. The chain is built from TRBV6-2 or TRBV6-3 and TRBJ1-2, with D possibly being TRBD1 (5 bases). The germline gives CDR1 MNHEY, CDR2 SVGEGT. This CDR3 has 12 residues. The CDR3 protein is CTSSYLGEGYTS. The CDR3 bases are TGTACCAGCAGTTACTTGGGGGAAGGCTACACCTCC.

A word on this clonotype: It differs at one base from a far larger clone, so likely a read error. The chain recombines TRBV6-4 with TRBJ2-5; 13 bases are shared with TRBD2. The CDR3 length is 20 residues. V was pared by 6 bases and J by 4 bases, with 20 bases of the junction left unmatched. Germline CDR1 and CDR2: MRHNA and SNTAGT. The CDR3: CASSQGTSGKLIRERETQYF. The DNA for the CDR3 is TGTGCCAGCAGCCAAGGGACTAGCGGGAAACTAATCCGAGAGCGAGAGACCCAGTACTTC.

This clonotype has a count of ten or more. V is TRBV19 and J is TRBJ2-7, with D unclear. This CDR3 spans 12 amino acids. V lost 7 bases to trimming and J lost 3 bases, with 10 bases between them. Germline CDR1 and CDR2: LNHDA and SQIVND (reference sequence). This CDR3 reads CASTSRDYEQYF. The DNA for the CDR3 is TGTGCCAGTACTTCCAGAGACTACGAGCAGTACTTC.

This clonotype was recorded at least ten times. This CDR3 is CASRAGQGLFQETQYF. DNA of the CDR3: TGTGCCAGCAGAGCTGGACAGGGACTATTCCAAGAGACCCAGTACTTC. The V and J genes are TRBV6-1 and TRBJ2-5; TRBD1 is a possible D gene (8 bases). The germline CDR1 and CDR2 sequences are MNHNS and SASEGT. The CDR3 extends over 16 amino acids. V was cut by 6 bases and J by 1 base, with 18 bases left in between.

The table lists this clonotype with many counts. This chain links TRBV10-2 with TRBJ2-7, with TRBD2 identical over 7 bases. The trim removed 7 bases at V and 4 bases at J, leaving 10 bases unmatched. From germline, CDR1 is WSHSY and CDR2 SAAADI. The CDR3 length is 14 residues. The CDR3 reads CASTRWEGKYEQYF. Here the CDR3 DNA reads TGCGCCAGCACGAGGTGGGAGGGAAAATACGAGCAGTACTTC.

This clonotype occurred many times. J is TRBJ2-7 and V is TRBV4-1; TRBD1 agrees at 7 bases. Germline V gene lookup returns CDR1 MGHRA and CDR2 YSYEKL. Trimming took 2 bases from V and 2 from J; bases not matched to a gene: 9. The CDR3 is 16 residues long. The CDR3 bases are TGCGCCAGCAGCCAATTATCCGGGACAGCCGCCTACGAGCAGTACTTC. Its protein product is CASSQLSGTAAYEQYF.

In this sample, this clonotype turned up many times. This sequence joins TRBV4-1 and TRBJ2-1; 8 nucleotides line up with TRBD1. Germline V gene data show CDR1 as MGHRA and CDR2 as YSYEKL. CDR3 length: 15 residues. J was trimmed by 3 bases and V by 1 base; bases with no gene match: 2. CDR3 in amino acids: CASSQGQGNYNEQFF. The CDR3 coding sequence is TGCGCCAGCAGCCAAGGACAGGGGAACTACAATGAGCAGTTCTTC.

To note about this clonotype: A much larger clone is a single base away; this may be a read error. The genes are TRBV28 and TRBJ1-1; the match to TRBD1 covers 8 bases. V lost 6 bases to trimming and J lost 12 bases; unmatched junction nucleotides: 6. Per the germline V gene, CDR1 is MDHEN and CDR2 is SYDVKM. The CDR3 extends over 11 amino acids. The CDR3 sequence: CASRTGGVTFF. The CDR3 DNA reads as TGTGCCAGCAGAACAGGGGGGGTAACTTTCTTT.

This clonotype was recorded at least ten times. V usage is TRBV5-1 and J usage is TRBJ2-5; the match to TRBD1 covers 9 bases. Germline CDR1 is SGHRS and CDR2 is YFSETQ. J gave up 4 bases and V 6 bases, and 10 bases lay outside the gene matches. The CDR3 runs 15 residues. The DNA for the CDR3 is TGCGCCAGCACCGATACAGGGGGCGCATCAGAGACCCAGTACTTC. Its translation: CASTDTGGASETQYF.

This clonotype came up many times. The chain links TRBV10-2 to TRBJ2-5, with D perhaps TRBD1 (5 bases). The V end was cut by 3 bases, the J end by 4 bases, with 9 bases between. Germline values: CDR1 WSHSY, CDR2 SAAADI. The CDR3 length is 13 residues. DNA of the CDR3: TGCGCCAGCAGTGACGTCAGGGTAGAGACCCAGTACTTC. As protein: CASSDVRVETQYF.

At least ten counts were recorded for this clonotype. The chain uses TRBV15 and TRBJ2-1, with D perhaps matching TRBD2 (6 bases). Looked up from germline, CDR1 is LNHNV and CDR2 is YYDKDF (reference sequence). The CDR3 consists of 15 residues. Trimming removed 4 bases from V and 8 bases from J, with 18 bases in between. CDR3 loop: CATSTPGTGAYEQFF. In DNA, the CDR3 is TGTGCCACCAGCACGCCCGGGACGGGAGCATATGAGCAGTTCTTC.

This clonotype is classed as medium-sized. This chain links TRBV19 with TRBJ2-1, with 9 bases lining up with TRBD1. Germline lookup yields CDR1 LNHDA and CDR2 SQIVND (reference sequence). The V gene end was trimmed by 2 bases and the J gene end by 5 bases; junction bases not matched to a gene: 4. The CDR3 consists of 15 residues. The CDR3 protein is CASSISDRGNNEQFF. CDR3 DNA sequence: TGTGCCAGTAGTATATCGGACAGGGGCAACAATGAGCAGTTCTTC.

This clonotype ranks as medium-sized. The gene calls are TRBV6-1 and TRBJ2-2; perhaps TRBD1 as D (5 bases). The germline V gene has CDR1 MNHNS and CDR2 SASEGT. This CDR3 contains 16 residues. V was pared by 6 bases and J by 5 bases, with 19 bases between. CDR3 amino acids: CASRPDDFKGTGELFF. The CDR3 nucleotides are TGTGCCAGCAGACCCGACGATTTTAAGGGGACCGGGGAGCTGTTTTTT.

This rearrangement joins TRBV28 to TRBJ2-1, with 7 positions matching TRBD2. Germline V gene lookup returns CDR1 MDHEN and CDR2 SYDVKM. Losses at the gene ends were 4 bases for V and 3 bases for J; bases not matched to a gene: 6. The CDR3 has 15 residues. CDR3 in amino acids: CASSSTSEDYNEQFF. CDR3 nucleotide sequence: TGTGCCAGCAGTTCAACTAGCGAAGACTACAATGAGCAGTTCTTC.

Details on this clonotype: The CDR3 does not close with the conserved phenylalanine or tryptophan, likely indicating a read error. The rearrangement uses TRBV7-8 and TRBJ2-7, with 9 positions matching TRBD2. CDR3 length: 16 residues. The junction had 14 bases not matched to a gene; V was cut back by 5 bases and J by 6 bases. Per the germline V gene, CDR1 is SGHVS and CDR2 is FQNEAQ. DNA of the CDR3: TGTGCCAGCAGCCATCTGGGGGCTAGCGGGGTTGTCGAGCAGTACCTC. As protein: CASSHLGASGVVEQYL.

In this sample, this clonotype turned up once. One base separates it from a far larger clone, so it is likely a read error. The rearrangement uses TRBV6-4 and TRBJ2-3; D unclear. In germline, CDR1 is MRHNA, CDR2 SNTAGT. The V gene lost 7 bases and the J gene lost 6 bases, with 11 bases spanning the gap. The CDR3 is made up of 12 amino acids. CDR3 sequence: CASILRVDTQYF. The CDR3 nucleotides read TGTGCCAGCATTCTCCGGGTGGATACGCAGTATTTT.

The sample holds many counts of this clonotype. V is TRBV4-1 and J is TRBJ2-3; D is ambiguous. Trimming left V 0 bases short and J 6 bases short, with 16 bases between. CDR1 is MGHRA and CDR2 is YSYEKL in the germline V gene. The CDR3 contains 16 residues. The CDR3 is CASSQDTDSPRDTQYF. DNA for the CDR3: TGCGCCAGCAGCCAAGATACGGATTCACCTAGGGATACGCAGTATTTT.

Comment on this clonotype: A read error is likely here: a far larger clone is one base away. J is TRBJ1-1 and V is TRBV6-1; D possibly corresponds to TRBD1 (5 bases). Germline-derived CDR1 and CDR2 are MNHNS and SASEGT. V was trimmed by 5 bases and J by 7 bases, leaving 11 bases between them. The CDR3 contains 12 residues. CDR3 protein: CASSWDGCEAFF. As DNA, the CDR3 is TGTGCCAGCAGTTGGGACGGTTGTGAAGCTTTCTTT.

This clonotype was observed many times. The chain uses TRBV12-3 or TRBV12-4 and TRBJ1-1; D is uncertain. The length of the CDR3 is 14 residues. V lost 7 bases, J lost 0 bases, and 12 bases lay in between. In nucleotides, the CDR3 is TGTGCCAGCAATCATCGGCGTATGAACACTGAAGCTTTCTTT. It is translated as CASNHRRMNTEAFF.

CDR3 DNA: TGCAGTGCTAGAGATCCTGCCAGGGGCGGCCACGGCACAGATACGCAGTATTTT. It yields the protein CSARDPARGGHGTDTQYF. This chain joins TRBV20-1 and TRBJ2-3, with D possibly being TRBD1 (6 bases). Germline V CDR1 and CDR2: DFQATT, SNEGSKA (reference sequence). This CDR3 has 18 residues. The V end was cut by 0 bases, the J end by 1 base, with 20 bases between.

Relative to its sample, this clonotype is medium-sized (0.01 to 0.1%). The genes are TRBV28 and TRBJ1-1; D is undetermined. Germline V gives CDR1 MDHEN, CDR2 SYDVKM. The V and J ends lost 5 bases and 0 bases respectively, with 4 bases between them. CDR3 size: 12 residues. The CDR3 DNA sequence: TGTGCCAGCAGTCTTATGAACACTGAAGCTTTCTTT. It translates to CASSLMNTEAFF.